The clone carrying this T cell receptor (beta chain) was observed a handful of times. The data are from a study of blood T cell repertoires in COVID-19. About the study: Nucleic acid was either cDNA or gDNA, and it came from T cells, B-cell-depleted T cells, or PBMCs.

Participant ages covered roughly 18 to 90 years across 20 to 30 US areas. Participants reported their clinical history, and cohort assignment relied on those reports. The repertoire was sequenced with immunoSEQ multiplex PCR; TCRdb's copy has only in-frame clones and lacks some. Of 150,000 to 200,000 clones listed, around 82% are singletons. The CDR3 totals 12 residues. Trimming stripped 3 bases from V and 3 bases from J, with 5 bases between. CDR1 is SNHLY, CDR2 FYNNEI, per germline. The chain uses TRBV2 and TRBJ1-2; no definite D call. Sample: PBMCs or T cells enriched from blood (not recorded which). The source of this sequence is a woman aged 60-75 years with acute COVID-19. This chain's CDR3 is CASSESDYGYTF. In nucleotides, the CDR3 is TGTGCCAGCAGTGAGAGCGACTATGGCTACACCTTC. Filled out from reference TRBV2 and TRBJ1-2, the complete variable domain reads EPEVTQTPSHQVTQMGQEVILRCVPISNHLYFYWYRQILGQKVEFLVSFYNNEISEKSEIFDDQFSVERPDGSNFTLKIRSTKLEDSAMYFCASSESDYGYTFGSGTRLTVV.